This T cell receptor beta chain was documented in a study of cytomegalovirus exposure and HLA in healthy donors (dated by TCRdb to 2016 to 2017). Broadly, across the study: An earlier analysis of 587 of the donors reported 276 Gb of sequence data and around 110 million unique TCR beta sequences obtained from approximately 180 million T cells. To predict cytomegalovirus infection status, the study brought together high-throughput TCR immunosequencing, statistical association of individual TCRs with disease status, and machine learning. Among the roughly 400 genotyped donors, around 81% belonged to the genetic ancestry cluster associated with self-reported Caucasian donors. Among roughly 400 genotyped donors of the cohort, an average of around 220,000 unique TCR beta nucleotide sequences was sequenced per donor, of which roughly 18% were non-productive. Typing coverage varied by locus: 629-630 donors for A, B, C, DRB1 and DQB1; roughly 500 for DQA1; about 590 for DPA1; approximately 470 for DPB1. The study profiled the T cell repertoires of fewer than 850 subjects by immunosequencing and related them to cytomegalovirus serostatus. Class I and class II HLA loci were covered by the typing at four-digit resolution. Donor age, sex, ethnicity and CMV serostatus were compiled together with the repertoire data. The aim of the study was to test whether cataloging public T cell receptors could identify signatures of past pathogen exposure. Every discovery cohort repertoire had been produced on one sequencing platform. An earlier analysis of 500 to 650 of the donors applied high-throughput TCR beta sequencing to assess whether each TCR beta V gene segment acted as functional or pseudogenic. To study patterns of TCR occurrence, a later analysis re-analyzed previously published TCR beta repertoires from around 700 donors and added high-resolution HLA genotyping. An early release that covered about 640 HLA-typed donors contained around 330 gigabases of sequencing data and roughly 84 million unique TCR sequences. In the later analysis, no new phenotypic data were used to find candidate immune exposures; instead, reliance was placed on TCR beta sequences and their occurrence across donors. In addition to the first cohort of roughly 670 subjects, a separate validation cohort of approximately 130 different subjects was used. Five DR-DQ haplotypes were treated as single units for association and clustering because of strong linkage in the cohort. In a later genetic analysis, genome-wide SNP genotypes for about 55% of the roughly 700 donors were used, and that subset was treated as a discovery cohort. Study-wide conclusions, independent of this receptor: In a later analysis, most CMV-associated TCR beta chains were found to appear HLA-restricted, with HLA associations seemingly driven largely by CMV exposure. Most TCR sequences were observed very rarely across donors, whereas some public TCRs were present in many individuals. The study listed 164 TCR beta chains as associated with cytomegalovirus. According to a later genetic analysis, donors in an Asian-associated ancestry cluster had fewer N-insertions in productive TCRs than the approximately 670-donor mean. Correlated functional status among segregating V segments might be attributable to linkage disequilibrium, but an unknown experimental factor could not be ruled out. A few of the identified cytomegalovirus-associated TCR beta chains were confirmed in vitro to be specific for cytomegalovirus antigens. The classifier was reported to diagnose cytomegalovirus status with high specificity and sensitivity in both the original cohort and the validation cohort. Only TCR beta chains were sequenced in this cohort, and the absence of alpha or paired-chain data limited detectable features. Broadly in line with IMGT annotations, most TCR beta V segments showed up in productive rearrangements about 87% or about 30% of the time in an earlier analysis of 450 to 600 of the donors. According to a later analysis, parvovirus B19, influenza, CMV and Epstein-Barr virus appeared linked to several top co-occurrence clusters. A cluster of highly shared sequence variants was judged likely to represent a technical artifact of the sequencing pipeline. A later analysis found that TCR association rates varied across HLA loci, with DRB1 alleles showing the most associated TCRs and HLA-C alleles the fewest. A later analysis found that HLA-associated TCR beta chains were more clonally expanded and had lower generation probabilities than equally common non-associated chains. Roughly uniform sequencing depth across donors was assumed in presence/absence analyses, although this assumption may not hold. Some IMGT-functional V segments, including TRBV6-2 and TRBV6-3, could not be told apart with the 87-base-pair reads, so those segments were excluded. The earlier analysis of 587 of the donors excluded approximately 17 rarely observed V segments, including chromosome 9 orphons, because counts were too low. In a later analysis, around 15,000 TCR beta sequences were associated with specific HLA alleles at a false discovery rate of 0.05. The authors suggested that the approach could potentially be generalized to other disease states and immunological phenotypes. When HLA alleles, especially DR and DQ, strongly co-occurred, TCR associations were difficult to assign to individual alleles. V-gene and J-gene trimming of TCR beta chains was associated with a missense DCLRE1C variant in a later genetic analysis, and the association was replicated in an independent cohort. A further reported finding was that TCR beta sequences accurately predicted the HLA-A and HLA-B alleles for most subjects in the first cohort. For the cohort, immune exposure information was limited to CMV serostatus. Because some donors lacked HLA typing at each locus, the association tests relied only on the typed subset.

Libraries came from the immunoSEQ multiplex PCR assay. For the multiplex PCR, a mixture combining 60 forward primers for TCR Vbeta segments and 13 reverse primers for TCR Jbeta segments was used. The CDR3 region of rearranged TCR beta genes was amplified from genomic DNA with a multiplex PCR assay. On the Illumina HiSeq System, the amplified TCR beta libraries were sequenced as 87-base-pair reads. As for the original processing: A later analysis counted about 80 million unique TCR beta chains across the 666 repertoires, and some 11 million of these chains were shared by at least two donors. To remove PCR and sequencing errors, raw reads were error-corrected and collapsed into unique sequences using a nearest-neighbor algorithm that merged closely related sequences. CDR3 sequences were aligned to IMGT reference sequences to assign V, D and J gene segments. For a sequence to be retained, at least a six-nucleotide match to both a V gene segment and a J gene segment was required. Rearrangements were classified as productive when the CDR3 lacked stop codons and remained in frame with V and J, and all other rearrangements were classified as non-productive. Following IMGT convention, CDR3 was defined as the stretch from the second conserved V-encoded cysteine up to the conserved J-encoded phenylalanine. In an earlier analysis of just under 600 of the donors, sequences lacking an unambiguous match to a single V gene segment were excluded. An earlier analysis of over 450 of the donors classified V segments as functional when productive rearrangements were above 56.7% and as segregating when the standard deviation between donors was above 5%. A statistical classification framework was built for diagnosing cytomegalovirus status from the catalog of TCR beta chain sequences. In a later analysis, TCR nucleotide sequences were compared against IMGT/GENE-DB human TR gene sequences so that V and J genes could be assigned. In a later analysis, CDR3 sequences and most-parsimonious VDJ recombination scenarios were assigned using the TCRdist pipeline. In a later analysis, every TCR beta chain was defined by the combination of its CDR3 amino acid sequence and its V-gene family, and reads without a unique V-gene family were dropped. In a later analysis, 500 to 650 highly shared, low-generation-probability nucleotide sequences were removed to address suspected cross-contamination and a sequencing artifact. A later analysis calculated a clonal expansion index for each public chain from normalized within-repertoire ranks of inferred template counts. A later analysis computed generation probabilities with a VDJ recombination model fitted to out-of-frame rearrangements, and checked the results against IGoR. Hypergeometric tests were used in a later analysis to score TCR-TCR, TCR-HLA and TCR-CMV co-occurrence, with a repertoire-size bias correction applied to the TCR pairs. A later analysis estimated false discovery rates by permuting HLA or CMV assignments 20 times. In a later analysis, co-occurring TCRs were grouped using DBSCAN, and TCRdist sequence similarity was added for clustering within HLA-allele-positive subsets. Repertoires with fewer than 30,000 or more than 120,000 public chains, plus five repertoires with anomalous nucleotide sharing, were excluded from co-occurrence clustering. What TCRdb holds here is the immuneACCESS table cut down to in-frame rearrangements. Part of the clones is not present; checked against another copy, under half of the missing clones reflect an unresolved V gene, and the others are unexplained. V and J calls and clone size are as listed in that table; D and trimming were resolved from the DNA. Counted in this sample were 150,000 or so clones; approximately 78% of them appeared once. Roughly 2.5% of the sample is held by the ten biggest clonotypes.

The cohort consisted of 600 to 750 healthy bone marrow donors. All cohort members were sampled while nominally healthy, although unrecorded immune exposures were likely present. Of the 670 or so cohort members, about 290 had a positive CMV serostatus and 352 had a negative one, while no CMV serostatus was recorded for the donor. A peripheral blood sample was collected from each donor, and TCR beta sequencing was performed on peripheral blood mononuclear cells. The Qiagen DNeasy Blood Extraction Kit was used to extract genomic DNA from the blood cell samples. Regarding this clone: Its cognate antigen has yet to be identified. The input lacks base qualities; no much larger clone sits a single base away.

The CDR3 measures 21 amino acids from cysteine to phenylalanine. The only DNA kept is the CDR3, 63 bases in frame from the first base. Clipping removes 2 bases from V and 7 bases from J, with 23 as the unmatched junction base count. The sequencing input was PBMCs. This clonotype originated in a human donor in good health. This chain joins TRBV5-3 to TRBJ2-3; 12 junctional bases match TRBD2. TRBV5-3 is sorted into the ORF group, with uncertain function. Read as DNA, the sequence is TGTGCCAGAAGCTTTCAGGCCCAGCTAGCGGGGGGGGAACTTGGCACCAATACGCAGTATTTT. Its coded protein is CARSFQAQLAGGELGTNTQYF.